This T cell receptor (beta chain) derives from a study of T cell changes during pregnancy in multiple sclerosis. TCRdb's table, derived via immunoSEQ multiplex PCR, lists solely in-frame clones and lacks some. This sample has under 95,000 clones; roughly 92% occur once, and the top ten carry roughly 1.9%. Trimming shortened V by 9 bases and J by 0 bases, and 14 bases separated the two germline ends. CDR1 and CDR2 from the germline V gene are SNHLY and FYNNEI. This CDR3 comprises 15 residues. This TCR came from a female donor with multiple sclerosis, enrolled in a pregnancy study. The material sequenced was peripheral blood, taken in the second trimester of pregnancy. The chain links TRBV2 to TRBJ1-4, with unresolved D. CDR3 sequence: CASSGTPTTNEKLFF. CDR3 in DNA: TGTGCCAGTTCAGGCACACCAACAACTAATGAAAAACTGTTTTTT.